This T cell receptor beta chain was retrieved from a study of blood T cells in healthy people across ages. General study results and limits: There were more naive CD4+ cells and higher diversity in long-lived donors than in aged donors.

Sample-barcoded 5' priming and a J-beta primer mix drove a second PCR of 7 to 11 cycles. TCRdb itself ran the 5' RACE reads through MiXCR, one entry per CDR3 protein. The profile shows some 370,000 distinct CDR3 sequences, more than 45% of them singletons. The CDR3 has 17 amino acids. Germline loops: CDR1 MNHNY, CDR2 SVGAGI (reference sequence). Regarding this clonotype: The antigen remains undetermined.

Sequences were obtained from blood. The receptor was derived from a man aged 60 to 69 in good health. The V call is TRBV6-6, the J call TRBJ2-5; 10 positions agree with TRBD2. The DNA end lines up better with TRBJ2-7; the J call may be wrong. CDR3 sequence reads: CASSQNPLLAGVSEQYF. In nucleotides, the CDR3 is TGTGCCAGCAGTCAAAACCCTCTTCTAGCGGGAGTATCCGAGCAGTACTTC.